This T cell receptor beta chain was retrieved from a study of graft-versus-host responses after intestinal transplantation. Study at large: The study gave all recipients anti-thymocyte globulin induction, then tacrolimus and steroids for roughly 3 years. Study-wide results and caveats: Recipient marrow contained GvH clones, some of which appeared first in ileum or blood.

Notes on this clone: Its antigen remains unidentified.

The method was immunoSEQ multiplex PCR; TCRdb's version includes in-frame clones alone and lacks a portion of them. This table has about 43,000 clones, approximately 95% appearing once. CDR3 length: 14 residues. CDR1 is ENHRY and CDR2 is SYGVKD in the germline V gene. V shed 4 bases and J 4 bases; nucleotides not matched to a gene: 4. This sequence originates from a human patient who received an intestinal transplant, so some T cells may come from the graft donor. This rearrangement joins TRBV10-3 to TRBJ1-2, with 9 bases matching TRBD1. Here the sequenced sample was PBMCs, taken approximately 360 days after intestinal transplant. This CDR3 is CAISGDRGGYGYTF. The CDR3 nucleotides read TGTGCCATCAGTGGTGACAGGGGGGGCTATGGCTACACCTTC.